The next 3 T cell receptor beta chains were all read from a single sample in a study of shared clonotypes between healthy human individuals. Assay: immunoSEQ multiplex PCR; the TCRdb copy retains only in-frame clones and omits some. The profile shows about 800,000 clones, around 96% of them singletons. As defined, naive CD8 cells were CD45RO-negative and positively selected for CCR7, with terminally differentiated effector memory CD45RA+ cells excluded. Sequencing input: naive CD8+ T cells sorted from blood. The receptors were gathered from a man under 40 in good health.

The chain combines TRBV7-9 with TRBJ2-1; perhaps TRBD2 as D (6 bases). CDR3 length: 14 residues. Germline values: CDR1 SEHNR, CDR2 FQNEAQ (reference sequence). V lost 1 base, J lost 3 bases, and 7 bases lay in between. The CDR3 loop is CASSLVTSYNEQFF. In nucleotides, the CDR3 is TGTGCCAGCAGCTTAGTGACTAGCTACAATGAGCAGTTCTTC.

The rearrangement links TRBV19 to TRBJ2-1; 7 bases fit TRBD1. The junction had 9 bases not matched to a gene; V was cut back by 2 bases and J by 5 bases. Germline CDR1 reads LNHDA; CDR2 reads SQIVND (reference sequence). The CDR3 spans 16 residues. Written as DNA, the CDR3 is TGTGCCAGTAGTATACCCCGGGACAGTACAAACAATGAGCAGTTCTTC. As protein: CASSIPRDSTNNEQFF.

This clone was observed once. The chain employs TRBV18 and TRBJ2-1; no clear D. The germline gives CDR1 KGHSH, CDR2 LQKENI. Trimming cost V 4 bases and J 9 bases, with 16 bases left between them. This CDR3 contains 14 residues. In nucleotides, the CDR3 is TGTGCCAGCTCACTTGGGTCGACTGAGGCTGAGCAGTTCTTC. Amino acid sequence: CASSLGSTEAEQFF.